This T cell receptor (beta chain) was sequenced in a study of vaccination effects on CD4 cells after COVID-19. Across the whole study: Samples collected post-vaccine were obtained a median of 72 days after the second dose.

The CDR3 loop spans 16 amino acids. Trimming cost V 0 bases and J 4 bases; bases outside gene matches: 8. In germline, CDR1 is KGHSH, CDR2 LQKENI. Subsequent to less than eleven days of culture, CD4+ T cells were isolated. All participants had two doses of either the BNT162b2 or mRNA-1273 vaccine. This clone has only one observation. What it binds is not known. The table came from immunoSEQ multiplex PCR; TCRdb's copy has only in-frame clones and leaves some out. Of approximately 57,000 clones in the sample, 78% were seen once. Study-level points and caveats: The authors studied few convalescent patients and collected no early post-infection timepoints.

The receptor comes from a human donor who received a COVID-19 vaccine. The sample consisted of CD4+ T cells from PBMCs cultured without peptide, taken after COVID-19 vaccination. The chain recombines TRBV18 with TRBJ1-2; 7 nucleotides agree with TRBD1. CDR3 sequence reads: CASSPPMTRGGYGYTF. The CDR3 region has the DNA TGTGCCAGCTCACCACCTATGACCAGGGGGGGCTATGGCTACACCTTC.